A selection of T cell receptor beta chains follows, all from one sample in a study of T cell repertoires in cytomegalovirus infection. Each CDR3 protein gets one entry after TCRdb re-called the reads with MiXCR. Seen here are fewer than 400,000 distinct CDR3 sequences, around 18% observed once, and the top ten hold under 9%. Material: PBMCs. These receptors originate from a human donor in good health (CMV status not recorded). Some clones in this sample may be carry-over from other donors' samples. Both conserved end residues are part of each CDR3. The order of the fields is J gene, V gene, clone size, D gene, CDR3 DNA, CDR3 protein. A D gene is named only where the DNA matches it firmly. Clone size appears in some rows only: once, few, many, or a class for an expanded clone.

j_call: TRBJ1-1; v_call: TRBV6-2/TRBV6-3; clone_size: .; d_call: .; cdr3_nt: TGTGCCCGCAATGAGGGGCAGGGGAACACTGAAGCTTTCTTT; cdr3_aa: CARNEGQGNTEAFF
j_call: TRBJ2-5; v_call: TRBV7-2; clone_size: many; d_call: .; cdr3_nt: TGTGCCAGCAGTCGCGACGATCGGGCGACCCAGTACTTC; cdr3_aa: CASSRDDRATQYF
j_call: TRBJ2-3; v_call: TRBV20-1; clone_size: few; d_call: .; cdr3_nt: TGCAGTGCTACGGCCAGTGTCACAGATACGCAGTATTTT; cdr3_aa: CSATASVTDTQYF
j_call: TRBJ2-5; v_call: TRBV12-3/TRBV12-4; clone_size: many; d_call: .; cdr3_nt: TGTGCCAGCAGTCCCAGACAGGACTACTACCAAGAGACCCAGTACTTC; cdr3_aa: CASSPRQDYYQETQYF
j_call: TRBJ1-6; v_call: TRBV5-5; clone_size: few; d_call: .; cdr3_nt: TGTGCCAGCAGCTTCGGGCCGGAATATGGGGATTCACCCCTCCACTTT; cdr3_aa: CASSFGPEYGDSPLHF
j_call: TRBJ1-1; v_call: TRBV2; clone_size: .; d_call: .; cdr3_nt: TGTGCCAGCAGGGGGGGGGCTGAAGCTTTCTTT; cdr3_aa: CASRGGAEAFF
j_call: TRBJ2-3; v_call: TRBV7-2; clone_size: many; d_call: .; cdr3_nt: TGTGCCAGCACAGGATTTGTCGGTGGAGATACGCAGTATTTT; cdr3_aa: CASTGFVGGDTQYF
j_call: TRBJ1-6; v_call: TRBV10-3; clone_size: .; d_call: TRBD1; cdr3_nt: TGTGCCATCAGCCGAACGGGACAGGGGAACTATAATTCACCCCTCCACTTT; cdr3_aa: CAISRTGQGNYNSPLHF
j_call: TRBJ1-1; v_call: TRBV12-3/TRBV12-4; clone_size: many; d_call: .; cdr3_nt: TGTGCCAGCAGTCACAGGCGAACTGAAGCTTTCTTT; cdr3_aa: CASSHRRTEAFF
j_call: TRBJ2-1; v_call: TRBV7-9; clone_size: many; d_call: TRBD2; cdr3_nt: TGTGCCAGCAGCTTGGGACTAGCGGGGGTTGGTGAGCAGTTCTTC; cdr3_aa: CASSLGLAGVGEQFF
j_call: TRBJ1-2; v_call: TRBV7-9; clone_size: .; d_call: .; cdr3_nt: TGTGCCAGCAGCTCTCTCTCAGAGGGCTACACCTTC; cdr3_aa: CASSSLSEGYTF
j_call: TRBJ2-1; v_call: TRBV29-1; clone_size: .; d_call: .; cdr3_nt: TGCAGCGTCCACTTGGCCCCTATGCGCTCCTACAATGAGCAGTTCTTC; cdr3_aa: CSVHLAPMRSYNEQFF
j_call: TRBJ1-2; v_call: TRBV11-1; clone_size: .; d_call: .; cdr3_nt: TGTGCCAGCAGCACCAGCAACTATGGCTACACCTTC; cdr3_aa: CASSTSNYGYTF
j_call: TRBJ2-7; v_call: TRBV7-6; clone_size: few; d_call: TRBD1; cdr3_nt: TGTGCCAGCGTAGGGCCACAGGGGCCCTACGAGCAGTACTTC; cdr3_aa: CASVGPQGPYEQYF
j_call: TRBJ2-5; v_call: TRBV29-1; clone_size: .; d_call: TRBD2; cdr3_nt: TGCAGCGTTCGAAGCGGGATAAACCAAGAGACCCAGTACTTC; cdr3_aa: CSVRSGINQETQYF
j_call: TRBJ2-1; v_call: TRBV19; clone_size: .; d_call: TRBD2; cdr3_nt: TGTGCCAGTAGTCCTGGGACTAGCGGGGGGGGCTCCTACAATGAGCAGTTCTTC; cdr3_aa: CASSPGTSGGGSYNEQFF
j_call: TRBJ2-5; v_call: TRBV28; clone_size: many; d_call: .; cdr3_nt: TGTGCCAGCAGTTTAACCCTCCAGGGGCGAGAGACCCAGTACTTC; cdr3_aa: CASSLTLQGRETQYF
j_call: TRBJ2-1; v_call: TRBV11-2; clone_size: .; d_call: .; cdr3_nt: TGTGCCAGCAGCGGGGACACGTATGAGCAGTTCTTC; cdr3_aa: CASSGDTYEQFF
j_call: TRBJ2-1; v_call: TRBV19; clone_size: .; d_call: .; cdr3_nt: TGTGCCAGTAGTATAGAACTAGGCAGTGAGCAGTTCTTC; cdr3_aa: CASSIELGSEQFF
j_call: TRBJ1-1; v_call: TRBV20-1; clone_size: .; d_call: .; cdr3_nt: TGCAGTGCTCCTTTAAGGGACACTGAAGCTTTCTTT; cdr3_aa: CSAPLRDTEAFF
j_call: TRBJ1-1; v_call: TRBV10-3; clone_size: .; d_call: TRBD1; cdr3_nt: TGTGCCATCAGTGCCCGGACCGGGACAGGGAACACTGAAGCTTTCTTT; cdr3_aa: CAISARTGTGNTEAFF
j_call: TRBJ2-7; v_call: TRBV7-2; clone_size: once; d_call: .; cdr3_nt: TGTGCCAGCAGCTTGGGACCCCACCGCTCCTACGAGCAGTACTTC; cdr3_aa: CASSLGPHRSYEQYF
j_call: TRBJ1-1; v_call: TRBV10-3; clone_size: few; d_call: .; cdr3_nt: TGTGCCATCGGGGATAACAGGGCTGCAGCTTTCTTT; cdr3_aa: CAIGDNRAAAFF
j_call: TRBJ2-5; v_call: TRBV20-1; clone_size: few; d_call: TRBD2; cdr3_nt: TGCAGTGCTAGTGAGGGACTAGCCACAGAGACCCAGTACTTC; cdr3_aa: CSASEGLATETQYF
j_call: TRBJ1-1; v_call: TRBV19; clone_size: .; d_call: TRBD1; cdr3_nt: TGTGCCAGTAGGGGGACAGCGGCAATGGACGCTTTCTTT; cdr3_aa: CASRGTAAMDAFF
j_call: TRBJ2-7; v_call: TRBV7-2; clone_size: many; d_call: TRBD2; cdr3_nt: TGTGCCAGCAGCTGGGGCGGGGGGTCCTACGAGCAGTACTTC; cdr3_aa: CASSWGGGSYEQYF
j_call: TRBJ1-3; v_call: TRBV24-1; clone_size: .; d_call: TRBD1; cdr3_nt: TGTGCCACCAGTGATCCGACAGGGGGGGGAAACACCATATATTTT; cdr3_aa: CATSDPTGGGNTIYF
j_call: TRBJ2-5; v_call: TRBV11-2; clone_size: .; d_call: .; cdr3_nt: TGTGCCAGCAGCTTAGGACCGGTGGGGGAGACCCAGTACTTC; cdr3_aa: CASSLGPVGETQYF
j_call: TRBJ2-5; v_call: TRBV7-2; clone_size: many; d_call: .; cdr3_nt: TGTGCCAGCAGCTCCCGGGCCCCGCGTCAAGAGACCCAGTACTTC; cdr3_aa: CASSSRAPRQETQYF
j_call: TRBJ2-4; v_call: TRBV6-2/TRBV6-3; clone_size: many; d_call: .; cdr3_nt: TGTGCCAGCACCCTGGACTCGGCCAAAAACATTCAGTACTTC; cdr3_aa: CASTLDSAKNIQYF
j_call: TRBJ1-3; v_call: TRBV12-3/TRBV12-4; clone_size: .; d_call: .; cdr3_nt: TGTGCCAGCATACCCGTAAATTCTGGAAACACCATATATTTT; cdr3_aa: CASIPVNSGNTIYF
j_call: TRBJ1-6; v_call: TRBV10-3; clone_size: many; d_call: .; cdr3_nt: TGTGCCATCAGTGATAAGGGACGGAATAATTCACCCCTCCACTTT; cdr3_aa: CAISDKGRNNSPLHF
j_call: TRBJ1-6; v_call: TRBV4-2; clone_size: few; d_call: .; cdr3_nt: TGTGCCAGCAGCCAAGCAGACAGAAAAATCCACTTT; cdr3_aa: CASSQADRKIHF
j_call: TRBJ2-5; v_call: TRBV7-9; clone_size: many; d_call: .; cdr3_nt: TGTGCCAGCAGCACAACCGTTAGCACCCGTGGGGAGACCCAGTACTTC; cdr3_aa: CASSTTVSTRGETQYF
j_call: TRBJ2-1; v_call: TRBV11-2; clone_size: .; d_call: .; cdr3_nt: TGTGCCAGCAGCCCAGGCGGGGAGAATCAACAGTTCTTC; cdr3_aa: CASSPGGENQQFF
j_call: TRBJ2-1; v_call: TRBV28; clone_size: .; d_call: .; cdr3_nt: TGTGCCAGCAGTTTTCCCGACAGCAGCGCTCACCGCAGCAACAATGAGCAGTTCTTC; cdr3_aa: CASSFPDSSAHRSNNEQFF
j_call: TRBJ2-7; v_call: TRBV2; clone_size: .; d_call: TRBD2; cdr3_nt: TGTGCCAGCCGGGAGGGGTCGTTCGAGTTAAACGAGCAGTACTTC; cdr3_aa: CASREGSFELNEQYF
j_call: TRBJ2-4; v_call: TRBV6-2/TRBV6-3; clone_size: .; d_call: TRBD2; cdr3_nt: TGTGCCAGCAGCCTTGGCCCTCGGACTAGTTCGTACTTC; cdr3_aa: CASSLGPRTSSYF
j_call: TRBJ1-5; v_call: TRBV20-1; clone_size: .; d_call: .; cdr3_nt: TGCAGTGCTAGAGATCCCGGAGGGCAGGGCGCATATCAGCCCCAGCATTTT; cdr3_aa: CSARDPGGQGAYQPQHF
j_call: TRBJ2-5; v_call: TRBV7-2; clone_size: .; d_call: TRBD2; cdr3_nt: TGTGCCAGCAGCAACTCTGGACTAGCGGGGGAGACCCAGTACTTC; cdr3_aa: CASSNSGLAGETQYF
j_call: TRBJ1-4; v_call: TRBV7-2; clone_size: .; d_call: .; cdr3_nt: TGTGCCAGCAGCTTAGTGGCAGGGGAAGAAAAACTGTTTTTT; cdr3_aa: CASSLVAGEEKLFF
j_call: TRBJ2-3; v_call: TRBV7-2; clone_size: many; d_call: TRBD2; cdr3_nt: TGTGCCAGCAGCTCCAGACTAGCGGGGATCACAGATACGCAGTATTTT; cdr3_aa: CASSSRLAGITDTQYF
j_call: TRBJ1-1; v_call: TRBV11-2; clone_size: .; d_call: .; cdr3_nt: TGTGCCAGCAGCCCTCTGAGGGGACCCGCGGGGACTGAAGCTTTCTTT; cdr3_aa: CASSPLRGPAGTEAFF
j_call: TRBJ2-1; v_call: TRBV12-3/TRBV12-4; clone_size: .; d_call: .; cdr3_nt: TGTGCCAGTAGTTGGGGGCCATACAATGAGCAGTTCTTC; cdr3_aa: CASSWGPYNEQFF
j_call: TRBJ1-5; v_call: TRBV7-8; clone_size: .; d_call: .; cdr3_nt: TGTGCCAGCAGCTTAGCCTCGCTCAATCAGCCCCAGCATTTT; cdr3_aa: CASSLASLNQPQHF
j_call: TRBJ2-3; v_call: TRBV4-1; clone_size: few; d_call: .; cdr3_nt: TGCGCCAGCAGCCCGCAAACTAGCCAGAGCACAGATACGCAGTATTTT; cdr3_aa: CASSPQTSQSTDTQYF
j_call: TRBJ2-1; v_call: TRBV7-9; clone_size: many; d_call: .; cdr3_nt: TGTGCCAGCAGCCTAGGAGGACCTTATGAGCAGTTCTTC; cdr3_aa: CASSLGGPYEQFF
j_call: TRBJ2-7; v_call: TRBV12-3/TRBV12-4; clone_size: .; d_call: TRBD1; cdr3_nt: TGTGCCAGCAGGGGGGACAGGGCGAGCGAGCAGTACTTC; cdr3_aa: CASRGDRASEQYF
j_call: TRBJ1-5; v_call: TRBV7-6; clone_size: many; d_call: .; cdr3_nt: TGTGCCAGCAGCTTAATTAGGGACCAGCCCCAGCATTTT; cdr3_aa: CASSLIRDQPQHF
j_call: TRBJ1-6; v_call: TRBV4-1; clone_size: many; d_call: TRBD1; cdr3_nt: TGCGCCAGCAGCCAAGAGGGCAGGGGGTCGGGGAATTCACCCCTCCACTTT; cdr3_aa: CASSQEGRGSGNSPLHF
j_call: TRBJ1-5; v_call: TRBV6-8; clone_size: .; d_call: .; cdr3_nt: TGTGCCAGCAGTTACTCTTACGGTAGCAATCAGCCCCAGCATTTT; cdr3_aa: CASSYSYGSNQPQHF
j_call: TRBJ1-2; v_call: TRBV15; clone_size: few; d_call: .; cdr3_nt: TGTGCCACCAGCAGAGAATTCGGTCCTACTAACTATGGCTACACCTTC; cdr3_aa: CATSREFGPTNYGYTF
j_call: TRBJ2-1; v_call: TRBV5-6; clone_size: few; d_call: .; cdr3_nt: TGTGCCAGCAGCCCCGCCGCTCGCTCTAGCACCTACAATGAGCAGTTCTTC; cdr3_aa: CASSPAARSSTYNEQFF
j_call: TRBJ2-7; v_call: TRBV7-2; clone_size: many; d_call: TRBD1; cdr3_nt: TGTGCCAGCAGCTTAGAAGGGACAGGGACCGAGCAGTACTTC; cdr3_aa: CASSLEGTGTEQYF
j_call: TRBJ2-7; v_call: TRBV15; clone_size: .; d_call: TRBD1; cdr3_nt: TGTGCCACCAGCAGAGATATGCAGGGGGCCTACGAGCAGTACTTC; cdr3_aa: CATSRDMQGAYEQYF
j_call: TRBJ1-5; v_call: TRBV2; clone_size: few; d_call: TRBD1; cdr3_nt: TGTGCCAGCATGGGACAGGAAAATCAGCCCCAGCATTTT; cdr3_aa: CASMGQENQPQHF
j_call: TRBJ2-1; v_call: TRBV7-9; clone_size: many; d_call: .; cdr3_nt: TGTGCCAGCAGCCCGCAAGGCAGGGGTGAGCAGTTCTTC; cdr3_aa: CASSPQGRGEQFF
j_call: TRBJ2-3; v_call: TRBV20-1; clone_size: many; d_call: TRBD2; cdr3_nt: TGCAGTGCTTCTAGCGGGAGGACAGATACGCAGTATTTT; cdr3_aa: CSASSGRTDTQYF